This entry is about one TCR beta chain. Participants were aged about 18 to 95 years, lived in 24 US areas, and enrolled virtually. Participants reported their clinical history, and cohort assignment relied on those reports. This record belongs to a study of blood T cell repertoires in COVID-19. Study at large: COVID-19 samples collected from the United States, Italy and Spain covered acute and convalescent phases.

Methods used by the authors: Counts of nucleated cells, estimated from reference gene primer amplification, were obtained. Sequencing used immunoSEQ multiplex PCR; TCRdb keeps in-frame clones, though not all of them. V and J calls and clone size are those listed in that table; D and trimming were worked out from the DNA. The sample includes roughly 200,000 clones, 86% of them seen just once. V lost 7 bases and J lost 2; bases outside the gene matches: 9. CDR1 is LNHDA and CDR2 is SQIVND in the germline V gene (reference sequence). CDR3 length: 16 residues. Sequencing used PBMCs or T cells enriched from blood (not recorded which). The rearrangement uses TRBV19 and TRBJ2-2, with TRBD1 identical over 8 bases. This receptor was identified in a woman under 40 who had recovered from COVID-19. The CDR3, as DNA: TGTGCCAGTACTAATCCCGGGACAGGTAACACCGGGGAGCTGTTTTTT. This gives the protein CASTNPGTGNTGELFF.